The 29 T cell receptor beta chains below all came from one sample that was sequenced in a study of blood T cell repertoires in COVID-19. Clones were sequenced by immunoSEQ multiplex PCR, and TCRdb holds only the in-frame ones, with some missing. The table includes about 270,000 clones, roughly 87% detected once. Sequenced sample: PBMCs or T cells enriched from blood (not recorded which). The receptor set was obtained from a woman in her twenties or thirties who had recovered from COVID-19.

J is TRBJ1-1 and V is TRBV20-1, with D possibly TRBD1 on 6 matching bases. CDR1 and CDR2 from the germline V gene are DFQATT and SNEGSKA (reference sequence). V was trimmed by 3 bases and J by 6 bases, leaving 14 bases between them. This CDR3 region has 13 residues. CDR3 nucleotides: TGCAGTGCTAGTCTCGACAGGCGGGCTGAAGCTTTCTTT. Its protein product is CSASLDRRAEAFF.

The chain joins TRBV11-3 to TRBJ2-7; TRBD1 matches at 8 bases. This CDR3 has 18 amino acids. CDR1 SGHNT and CDR2 YENEEA come from the germline V gene. J lost 2 bases, V lost 0 bases, and 12 bases had no gene match. CDR3 DNA sequence: TGTGCCAGCAGCTTAGAAATTGATTATTGGGACAGGCCCTACGAGCAGTACTTC. Residues: CASSLEIDYWDRPYEQYF.

The rearrangement links TRBV12-3 or TRBV12-4 to TRBJ2-5; weak D call: TRBD1 (6 bases). Trimming cost V 2 bases and J 5 bases, with 9 bases left between them. The CDR3 sequence is 13 residues long. CDR3 in DNA: TGTGCCAGCAGTTTATTGGGGGCCGAGACCCAGTACTTC. It specifies CASSLLGAETQYF.

This rearrangement joins TRBV6-6 to TRBJ1-4, with 11 positions matching TRBD1. This CDR3 contains 15 residues. Germline CDR1 MNHNY, CDR2 SVGAGI (reference sequence). V lost 5 bases, J lost 7 bases, and 6 bases stayed unmatched. The CDR3 DNA reads TGTGCCAGCAGTGCGGACAGGGGGCTGGGTGAAAAACTGTTTTTT. Translated, it gives CASSADRGLGEKLFF.

The chain carries TRBV11-2 and TRBJ2-7; TRBD1 matches 10 bases. CDR1 and CDR2 from the germline V gene are SGHAT and FQNNGV. There are 15 residues in the CDR3. After removal of 5 bases from V and 5 bases from J, the junction contained 9 bases not matched to a gene. CDR3 region: CASSQNTGTGDEQYF. The CDR3 DNA reads TGTGCCAGCAGCCAAAACACCGGGACAGGGGACGAGCAGTACTTC.

This rearrangement joins TRBV7-2 to TRBJ2-5, with D maybe TRBD2 (6 bases). The CDR3 is 16 residues long. The V gene lost 5 bases and the J gene lost 1 base, with 17 bases spanning the gap. Germline CDR1 and CDR2: SGHTA and FQGNSA. As DNA, the CDR3 is TGTGCCAGCAGCGCACGAGCGGGTACTCTCCAAGAGACCCAGTACTTC. Protein: CASSARAGTLQETQYF.

This chain's CDR3 is CASSPTQGIEQFF. CDR3 bases: TGTGCCAGCAGTCCGACCCAGGGTATTGAGCAGTTCTTC. The chain carries TRBV6-5 and TRBJ2-1; TRBD1 is a possible D gene (5 bases). CDR1 and CDR2 (germline): MNHEY, SVGAGI. The CDR3 runs 13 residues. Trimming pared 5 bases from V and 9 bases from J, leaving 14 bases between.

V is TRBV5-4 and J is TRBJ1-2, with TRBD1 as a possible D gene (5 bases). Germline V CDR1 and CDR2: SGHNT, YYREEE (reference sequence). This CDR3 is built from 14 residues. The V end lost 0 bases, the J end lost 6 bases, and 12 bases lay between the germline ends. The CDR3 region has the DNA TGTGCCAGCAGCTTGGGTCGGGGGGGAGATGGCTACACCTTC. Translation gives CASSLGRGGDGYTF.

The CDR3: CASRTSDLGGYTF. The CDR3 coding sequence is TGTGCCAGCAGGACATCAGATCTCGGCGGCTACACCTTC. V and J are TRBV6-5 and TRBJ1-2, with D hard to call. V lost 6 bases to trimming and J lost 8 bases, with 16 bases between them. CDR3 length equals 13 residues. CDR1 MNHEY and CDR2 SVGAGI come from the germline V gene.

The chain recombines TRBV7-9 with TRBJ2-3, with TRBD2 identical over 10 bases. The CDR3 is 18 residues long. The germline V gene has CDR1 SEHNR and CDR2 FQNEAQ (reference sequence). The junction had 6 bases not matched to a gene; V was cut back by 0 bases and J by 0 bases. The CDR3 sequence is CASSLALAGDWSTDTQYF. The CDR3 bases are TGTGCCAGCAGCTTAGCTCTAGCGGGGGACTGGAGCACAGATACGCAGTATTTT.

The chain is built from TRBV27 and TRBJ1-1, with D possibly being TRBD1 (6 bases). The CDR3 length is 15 residues. Trimming stripped 4 bases from V and 1 base from J, with 13 bases between. CDR1 and CDR2 from the germline V gene are MNHEY and SMNVEV (reference sequence). The CDR3 DNA reads as TGTGCCAGCAGTTCACCCGGACAGCCGAACACTGAAGCTTTCTTT. As protein: CASSSPGQPNTEAFF.

The V call is TRBV27, the J call TRBJ1-1; the match to TRBD1 covers 9 bases. Germline values: CDR1 MNHEY, CDR2 SMNVEV (reference sequence). This CDR3 region has 14 residues. V gave up 5 bases and J gave up 6 bases; unmatched junction bases: 7. The CDR3 DNA is TGTGCCAGCAGTCGTTTATGGACAGGGGCTGAAGCTTTCTTT. This codes for CASSRLWTGAEAFF.

The chain uses TRBV5-1 and TRBJ2-5; weak D call: TRBD1 (5 bases). Between the trimmed V and J ends, which lost 3 bases and 0 bases, there was a span of 6 bases. Germline-derived CDR1 and CDR2 are SGHRS and YFSETQ. There are 13 residues in the CDR3. The CDR3 bases are TGCGCCAGCAGCTCAGGGTACCAAGAGACCCAGTACTTC. This sequence encodes CASSSGYQETQYF.

The chain joins TRBV5-1 to TRBJ2-7; D remains ambiguous. Per the germline V gene, CDR1 is SGHRS and CDR2 is YFSETQ. The V gene lost 0 bases and the J gene lost 9 bases, with 22 bases spanning the gap. CDR3 length: 16 amino acids. CDR3 nucleotide sequence: TGCGCCAGCAGCTTGGGGGCCCCACCCGCCAGCCTGGGGCAGTACTTC. Its protein is CASSLGAPPASLGQYF. Based on the CDR3 plus reference TRBV5-1 and TRBJ2-7, the full variable domain is KAGVTQTPRYLIKTRGQQVTLSCSPISGHRSVSWYQQTPGQGLQFLFEYFSETQRNKGNFPGRFSGRQFSNSRSEMNVSTLELGDSALYLCASSLGAPPASLGQYFGPGTRLTVT.

The chain employs TRBV20-1 and TRBJ1-1; D is uncertain. The V gene's germline CDR1 is DFQATT and CDR2 SNEGSKA (reference sequence). V was cut by 3 bases and J by 3 bases, with 5 bases left in between. The CDR3 contains 11 residues. CDR3 residues: CSARRDTEAFF. CDR3 DNA sequence: TGCAGTGCTAGGCGGGACACTGAAGCTTTCTTT.

This chain uses TRBV7-9 with TRBJ1-1; D not certain. CDR1 is SEHNR, CDR2 FQNEAQ, per germline (reference sequence). The V and J ends lost 1 base and 0 bases respectively, with 9 bases between them. This CDR3 has 15 amino acids. CDR3 in amino acids: CASSLGKQMNTEAFF. For the CDR3, the DNA is TGTGCCAGCAGCTTAGGGAAACAGATGAACACTGAAGCTTTCTTT. Using reference TRBV7-9 and TRBJ1-1 for the parts outside the CDR3, the full variable domain is DTGVSQNPRHKITKRGQNVTFRCDPISEHNRLYWYRQTLGQGPEFLTYFQNEAQLEKSRLLSDRFSAERPKGSFSTLEIQRTEQGDSAMYLCASSLGKQMNTEAFFGQGTRLTVV.

This clone occurred a few times. The chain is built from TRBV5-4 and TRBJ1-1; D call uncertain. Germline lookup yields CDR1 SGHNT and CDR2 YYREEE (reference sequence). V lost 1 base to trimming and J lost 7 bases, with 14 bases between them. The CDR3 spans 14 residues. CDR3 DNA: TGTGCCAGCAGCTTGATTGGTGGGCAGATTGAAGCTTTCTTT. This translates into CASSLIGGQIEAFF.

The chain couples TRBV9 to TRBJ1-2; 7 bases align to TRBD1. With V trimmed by 2 bases and J by 8 bases, 9 bases remained unmatched. The CDR3 length is 14 residues. CDR1 is SGDLS and CDR2 is YYNGEE in the germline V gene. CDR3 sequence: CASSVYRGAQGYTF. CDR3 coding DNA: TGTGCCAGCAGCGTTTACAGGGGCGCGCAAGGCTACACCTTC.

The chain carries TRBV3-1 (or the pseudogene TRBV3-2) and TRBJ1-1; 7 nucleotides agree with TRBD1. This CDR3 has 14 residues. Germline values: CDR1 LGHDT, CDR2 YNNKEL (reference sequence). V shed 2 bases and J 8 bases; nucleotides not matched to a gene: 8. CDR3 nucleotide sequence: TGTGCCAGCAGCCAATCAGGGACCAGGGGGGAAGCTTTCTTT. The encoded protein is CASSQSGTRGEAFF.

The V call is TRBV27, the J call TRBJ2-2, with a weak D call TRBD2 (6 bases). V was shortened by 0 bases and J by 5 bases, with 22 bases between the two germline ends. The CDR3 runs 19 residues. Germline-derived CDR1 and CDR2 are MNHEY and SMNVEV (reference sequence). In DNA form, the CDR3 reads TGTGCCAGCAGTTTATCGATTATTCGGGCGGGGAAGCGGACCGGGGAGCTGTTTTTT. This encodes CASSLSIIRAGKRTGELFF.

The chain recombines TRBV24-1 with TRBJ2-5, with 8 bases lining up with TRBD2. V lost 8 bases and J lost 5; bases outside the gene matches: 18. This CDR3 is built from 17 residues. The V gene's germline CDR1 is KGHDR and CDR2 SFDVKD. Written as DNA, the CDR3 is TGTGCCACCAAAAGCGGGAGAATAGCGGGTTTCGGTGAGACCCAGTACTTC. Translated, it gives CATKSGRIAGFGETQYF.

The rearrangement joins TRBV30 to TRBJ1-2, with D perhaps TRBD1 (5 bases). The CDR3 has 15 amino acids. Trimming stripped 0 bases from V and 6 bases from J, with 17 bases between. The V gene's germline CDR1 is GTSNPN and CDR2 SVGIG (reference sequence). The chain's CDR3 is CAWSVLGWGENGYTF. CDR3 bases: TGTGCCTGGAGTGTACTGGGATGGGGGGAGAATGGCTACACCTTC.

The rearrangement uses TRBV5-4 and TRBJ2-5, with TRBD2 as a possible D gene (5 bases). Germline V gene sequence: CDR1 SGHNT, CDR2 YYREEE (reference sequence). The CDR3 is 14 residues long. V lost 4 bases and J lost 4, with 14 bases in between. CDR3 protein: CASSPRGLRETQYF. The CDR3 nucleotides are TGTGCCAGCAGCCCCCGGGGTCTTCGAGAGACCCAGTACTTC.

This clone was found once. The V call is TRBV7-3, the J call TRBJ2-1; 10 bases fit TRBD2. This CDR3 has 18 residues. Germline-derived CDR1 and CDR2 are SGHTA and FQGTGA. V dropped 2 bases and J dropped 3; count of bases not matched to a gene: 10. In DNA, the CDR3 is TGTGCCAGCAGCTTAGCCAGCCACCTAGCGGGGGTCTACAATGAGCAGTTCTTC. Translating it yields CASSLASHLAGVYNEQFF.

V and J are TRBV6-2 or TRBV6-3 and TRBJ1-1; maybe TRBD1 (6 bases). V dropped 2 bases and J dropped 4 bases, with 14 bases sitting between them. In germline, CDR1 is MNHEY, CDR2 SVGEGT. The CDR3 consists of 15 residues. The CDR3 DNA reads as TGTGCCAGCAGTTACCCACAGGGTTGGAGCACTGAAGCTTTCTTT. It specifies CASSYPQGWSTEAFF.

This clone appeared a few times. The chain has TRBV5-1 and TRBJ2-3, with D uncertain. Germline V CDR1 and CDR2: SGHRS, YFSETQ. Trimming stripped 3 bases from V and 2 bases from J, with 4 bases between. The CDR3 is 12 amino acids. The CDR3 DNA sequence: TGCGCCAGCAGCTACTACACAGATACGCAGTATTTT. This translates into CASSYYTDTQYF.

J is TRBJ2-1 and V is TRBV2; 11 nucleotides match TRBD2. Germline-derived CDR1 and CDR2 are SNHLY and FYNNEI. This CDR3 has 16 residues. Unmatched junction bases numbered 7, after V lost 4 bases and J lost 5 bases. The CDR3 is CASSGTSGSLDNEQFF. For the CDR3, the DNA is TGTGCCAGCAGTGGAACTAGCGGGAGCCTGGACAATGAGCAGTTCTTC.

The chain has TRBV10-3 and TRBJ1-6; D gene ambiguous. Trimming took off 5 bases at V and 10 bases at J, with 9 bases between the two ends. Germline V gene data show CDR1 as ENHRY and CDR2 as SYGVKD. The CDR3 covers 12 residues. This CDR3 is CAISPPGSPLHF. The DNA of the CDR3 is TGTGCCATCAGTCCCCCGGGGTCACCCCTCCACTTT.

V usage is TRBV2 and J usage is TRBJ1-2; 7 nucleotides align to TRBD1. Losses at the gene ends were 4 bases for V and 8 bases for J; bases not matched to a gene: 13. Per germline, CDR1 SNHLY and CDR2 FYNNEI. CDR3 length: 15 residues. CDR3 nucleotide sequence: TGTGCCAGCAGTGGGGGGACAGTAACTTGGGCGGGCTACACCTTC. This codes for CASSGGTVTWAGYTF.